This T cell receptor (beta chain) was retrieved from a study of blood T cell repertoires in COVID-19. As for the study in general: The United States, Italy and Spain provided the acute and convalescent COVID-19 samples.

The CDR3 consists of 16 residues. V lost 3 bases and J lost 7; bases outside the gene matches: 12. The germline CDR1 and CDR2 sequences are MRHNA and SNTAGT. Participants were aged about 18 to 89 years from about two dozen US areas. Participant-reported clinical history was the basis for cohort assignment. TCRdb's table, derived via immunoSEQ multiplex PCR, lists solely in-frame clones and lacks some. The repertoire holds 250,000 to 350,000 clones, nearly 90% seen once, with approximately 4% in the top ten. Sequencing was done on a sample of PBMCs or T cells enriched from blood (not recorded which). The sequence was collected from a woman between 18 and 29 years old with acute COVID-19. The chain carries TRBV6-4 and TRBJ2-1; TRBD2 matches 7 bases. CDR3 sequence reads: CASSDGGGSVVNEQFF. CDR3 DNA sequence: TGTGCCAGCAGTGATGGTGGCGGGAGTGTTGTGAATGAGCAGTTCTTC.